One and the same sample provided the 23 T cell receptor beta chains below, sequenced in a study of cytomegalovirus exposure and HLA in healthy donors. Profiling relied on immunoSEQ multiplex PCR, and the TCRdb table lists in-frame clones only, not all of them. The sample includes about 110,000 clones, under 97% of them seen just once. Sample: PBMCs. The receptors shown here come from a woman between 18 and 30 years old in good health and CMV-seronegative.

The gene calls are TRBV5-8 and TRBJ2-7, with 10 bases that match TRBD1. CDR3 length: 14 residues. CDR1 is SGHTS, CDR2 YDEGEE, per germline. The V segment lost 1 base and the J segment 7 bases; nucleotides outside the gene matches: 5. CDR3 DNA sequence: TGTGCCAGCAGCTTGCCCGGACAGGGGGGAGAGCAGTACTTC. It is translated as CASSLPGQGGEQYF.

This chain joins TRBV30 and TRBJ1-2, with D possibly being TRBD1 (6 bases). Trimming shortened V by 1 base and J by 8 bases, and 14 bases separated the two germline ends. Germline V CDR1 and CDR2: GTSNPN, SVGIG (reference sequence). CDR3 length: 13 residues. The DNA for the CDR3 is TGTGCCTGGAGTGAGGGGAGGGGGTTCGGCTACACCTTC. Protein sequence: CAWSEGRGFGYTF.

The chain combines TRBV28 with TRBJ1-4, with TRBD1 matching 10 bases. Germline V gives CDR1 MDHEN, CDR2 SYDVKM. CDR3 length equals 16 residues. V was clipped by 6 bases and J by 2 bases; unmatched bases: 6. The CDR3 DNA reads TGTGCCAGCAGGCTGGGACAGGGGTTGACTAATGAAAAACTGTTTTTT. It yields the protein CASRLGQGLTNEKLFF.

V is TRBV13 and J is TRBJ2-1; a weak D match, TRBD2 (5 bases). The CDR3 has 14 amino acids. Trimming cost V 5 bases and J 7 bases, with 15 bases left between them. CDR1 is PRHDT and CDR2 is FYEKMQ in the germline V gene (reference sequence). CDR3 bases: TGTGCCAGCAGCCGCGGGCCTAAACAAAATGAGCAGTTCTTC. Translation: CASSRGPKQNEQFF.

This chain uses TRBV5-8 with TRBJ2-7, with a possible D match to TRBD2 (5 bases). Germline V gene data show CDR1 as SGHTS and CDR2 as YDEGEE. The CDR3 totals 15 residues. Between the trimmed V and J ends, which lost 0 bases and 2 bases, there was a span of 12 bases. The CDR3 loop is CASSLELDGAYEQYF. As DNA, the CDR3 is TGTGCCAGCAGCTTGGAACTAGACGGGGCCTACGAGCAGTACTTC.

This sequence joins TRBV19 and TRBJ1-1, with a possible D match to TRBD1 (6 bases). The V and J ends lost 5 bases and 5 bases respectively, with 12 bases between them. The CDR3 loop spans 13 amino acids. CDR1 is LNHDA, CDR2 SQIVND, per germline (reference sequence). CDR3 sequence reads: CASSLQGWTEAFF. The CDR3 nucleotides are TGTGCCAGTAGTCTACAGGGTTGGACTGAAGCTTTCTTT.

The gene calls are TRBV23-1 and TRBJ1-5, with D maybe TRBD1 (5 bases). TRBV23-1 belongs to the ORF category, with a function that is uncertain. The CDR3 sequence is 16 residues long. Trimming removed 4 bases at V and 0 bases at J, with 13 bases between. CDR3 bases: TGCGCCAGCAGTCCCCCCCAGGACACTAGCAATCAGCCCCAGCATTTT. Encoded protein: CASSPPQDTSNQPQHF.

This chain uses TRBV11-2 with TRBJ2-3; D is perhaps TRBD1 (7 bases). Germline lookup yields CDR1 SGHAT and CDR2 FQNNGV. Deletions cut 5 bases from V and 2 bases from J, with 14 bases between. The CDR3 spans 15 residues. In DNA, the CDR3 is TGTGCCAGCAGCCCAGGGGGGCAGGTCACAGATACGCAGTATTTT. Its protein product is CASSPGGQVTDTQYF.

This rearrangement joins TRBV28 to TRBJ1-3; D is undetermined. This CDR3 has 15 residues. Germline V gives CDR1 MDHEN, CDR2 SYDVKM. V was cut by 6 bases and J by 4 bases, with 16 bases left in between. This CDR3 reads CASSEGRAIGNTIYF. In DNA form, the CDR3 reads TGTGCCAGCAGCGAGGGTAGGGCGATCGGAAACACCATATATTTT.

V usage is TRBV6-6 and J usage is TRBJ1-4; a weak D match, TRBD1 (5 bases). V dropped 4 bases and J dropped 0 bases, with 12 bases sitting between them. The germline gives CDR1 MNHNY, CDR2 SVGAGI (reference sequence). The CDR3 length is 16 residues. The CDR3 nucleotides read TGTGCCAGCAGTTCGAGGGGAGGAGCAACTAATGAAAAACTGTTTTTT. This codes for CASSSRGGATNEKLFF.

This sequence joins TRBV4-3 and TRBJ2-3, with TRBD2 matching 9 bases. The V gene end was trimmed by 0 bases and the J gene end by 2 bases; junction bases not matched to a gene: 9. Germline V CDR1 and CDR2: LGHNA, YSLEER. The CDR3 totals 18 residues. Here the CDR3 reads CASSQEGRLAGNTDTQYF. The CDR3 nucleotides are TGCGCCAGCAGCCAAGAAGGGCGGCTAGCGGGGAACACAGATACGCAGTATTTT.

The V gene is TRBV28, the J gene TRBJ1-5; 12 nucleotides align to TRBD1. The CDR3 is 17 residues long. V lost 6 bases, J lost 7 bases, and 13 bases stayed unmatched. CDR1 is MDHEN and CDR2 is SYDVKM in the germline V gene. In nucleotides, the CDR3 is TGTGCCAGCAGCCAAGGGACAGGGGGCCGTTTAATGCAGCCCCAGCATTTT. Encoded protein: CASSQGTGGRLMQPQHF.

The CDR3 protein is CATSPGGLFYEQYF. The CDR3 region has the DNA TGTGCCACCAGCCCAGGGGGACTCTTCTACGAGCAGTACTTC. V gene TRBV15 combines with J gene TRBJ2-7, with a weak D call TRBD1 (7 bases). The CDR3 is 14 amino acids. CDR1 is LNHNV, CDR2 YYDKDF, per germline (reference sequence). V shed 5 bases and J shed 3 bases, with 14 bases lying between them.

This clone was observed once. The chain combines TRBV28 with TRBJ1-2; maybe TRBD1 (5 bases). The ends were cut back, 2 bases at V and 2 bases at J, with 12 bases in the middle. The CDR3 contains 15 residues. Germline V lookup: CDR1 MDHEN, CDR2 SYDVKM. This chain's CDR3 is CASSLMRGGNYGYTF. DNA for the CDR3: TGTGCCAGCAGTTTAATGAGGGGAGGAAACTATGGCTACACCTTC.

The chain uses TRBV5-6 and TRBJ1-5, with no clear D. This CDR3 region has 16 residues. Germline CDR1 and CDR2: SGHDT and YYEEEE. Trimming took off 0 bases at V and 0 bases at J, with 10 bases between the two ends. This chain's CDR3 is CASSLGSGNSNQPQHF. The CDR3 region has the DNA TGTGCCAGCAGCTTGGGTTCGGGAAATAGCAATCAGCCCCAGCATTTT.

This chain uses TRBV19 with TRBJ1-2; TRBD1 is a possible D gene (6 bases). This CDR3 comprises 14 residues. Germline V gene data show CDR1 as LNHDA and CDR2 as SQIVND (reference sequence). V lost 2 bases, J lost 7 bases, and 14 bases lay in between. CDR3: CASSITGTQGGYTF. The CDR3 bases are TGTGCCAGTAGTATAACAGGGACCCAAGGTGGCTACACCTTC.

The rearrangement links TRBV18 to TRBJ1-4; TRBD1 agrees at 10 bases. The germline CDR1 and CDR2 sequences are KGHSH and LQKENI. With V trimmed by 3 bases and J by 5 bases, 0 bases remained unmatched. The CDR3 has 14 amino acids. CDR3 in DNA: TGTGCCAGCTCACCGGGACAGGGGAATGAAAAACTGTTTTTT. It is translated as CASSPGQGNEKLFF.

This clone appeared once. The rearrangement uses TRBV10-2 and TRBJ1-4; D gene uncertain. The CDR3 is 13 amino acids. V lost 6 bases to trimming and J lost 2 bases, with 7 bases between them. Germline V gene lookup returns CDR1 WSHSY and CDR2 SAAADI. The CDR3 spells CASSGVTNEKLFF. The CDR3 region has the DNA TGCGCCAGCAGCGGGGTGACTAATGAAAAACTGTTTTTT.

The chain links TRBV28 to TRBJ1-2; 8 positions match TRBD1. The CDR3 has 17 residues. The V and J ends lost 5 bases and 2 bases, in that order; junction bases with no gene match: 13. CDR1 and CDR2 (germline): MDHEN, SYDVKM. The CDR3 DNA sequence: TGTGCCAGCAGTCCGCCTGGACAGGGACCCTCGAACTATGGCTACACCTTC. Encoded protein: CASSPPGQGPSNYGYTF.

The table lists this clone with a count of one. The CDR3: CASSLPGGSYEQYF. The DNA for the CDR3 is TGTGCCAGCAGTTTGCCGGGGGGCTCCTACGAGCAGTACTTC. This chain connects TRBV28 to TRBJ2-7; 7 positions match TRBD2. There are 14 residues in the CDR3. J was trimmed by 0 bases and V by 3 bases; bases with no gene match: 2. Germline loops: CDR1 MDHEN, CDR2 SYDVKM.

The rearrangement uses TRBV28 and TRBJ1-4; the D gene is possibly TRBD1 (5 bases). The V and J ends lost 6 bases and 3 bases respectively, with 14 bases between them. The germline CDR1 and CDR2 sequences are MDHEN and SYDVKM. The CDR3 runs to 15 residues. CDR3 bases: TGTGCCAGCAGCCCACCGGCGGGGGCTAATGAAAAACTGTTTTTT. Amino acids: CASSPPAGANEKLFF.

The chain carries TRBV27 and TRBJ2-3, with 7 bases fitting TRBD2. The V segment lost 2 bases and the J segment 6 bases; nucleotides outside the gene matches: 8. The CDR3 covers 15 residues. Germline values: CDR1 MNHEY, CDR2 SMNVEV (reference sequence). The chain's CDR3 is CASSLLAGEADTQYF. In DNA, the CDR3 is TGTGCCAGCAGTTTACTTGCGGGGGAGGCGGATACGCAGTATTTT.

This chain links TRBV4-1 with TRBJ2-2, with 7 bases identical to TRBD1. V was clipped by 1 base and J by 9 bases; unmatched bases: 8. There are 15 residues in the CDR3. Germline CDR1 and CDR2: MGHRA and YSYEKL. The CDR3 region has the DNA TGCGCCAGCAGCCAAGGCCAGGGGGAAACCCGGGAGCTGTTTTTT. Translating gives CASSQGQGETRELFF.